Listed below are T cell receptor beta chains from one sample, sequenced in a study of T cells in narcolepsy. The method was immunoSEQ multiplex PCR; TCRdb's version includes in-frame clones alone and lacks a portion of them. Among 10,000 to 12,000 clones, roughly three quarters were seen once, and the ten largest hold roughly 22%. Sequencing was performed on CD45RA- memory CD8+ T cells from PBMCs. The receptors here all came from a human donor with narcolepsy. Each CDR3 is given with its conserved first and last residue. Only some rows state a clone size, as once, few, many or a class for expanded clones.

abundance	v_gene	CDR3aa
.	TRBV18	CASSPLLTRKSSNQPQHF
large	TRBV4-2	CASSQGLLSFQPEKLFF
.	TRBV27	CASVGVGTGYAYEQYF
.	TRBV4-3	CASSQDAALNTGELFF
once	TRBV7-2	CASSLLADTSYEQYF
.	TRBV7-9	CASSQLGGNQPQHF
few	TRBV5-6	CASSLLAGGQELFF
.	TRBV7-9	CASSSTGSGNTIYF
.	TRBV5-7	CASSLLPGATNEKLFF
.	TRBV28	CASSSRTGVSNTEAFF
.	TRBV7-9	CASSPGTVVGETQYF
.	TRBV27	CASSLQHDVGGYTF
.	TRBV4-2	CASSQRRDTDTQYF
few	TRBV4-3	CASSPWTSYNEQFF
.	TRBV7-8	CASSQLGGPSYEQYF
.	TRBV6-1	CASMGLAGDPETQYF
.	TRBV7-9	CASSEGLNTGELFF
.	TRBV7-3	CASSPTPGVSSTDTQYF
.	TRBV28	CASSSTALNEKLFF
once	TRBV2	CASSGGAMSDTQYF
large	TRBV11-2	CASSPFAGTGIYNEQFF
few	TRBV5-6	CASSYQNSYNSPLHF
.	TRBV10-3	CAISYGGVYGYTF
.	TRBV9	CASSYPQGGQETQYF
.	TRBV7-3	CASSSNGASRVAFF
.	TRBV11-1	CASSLVGTGGLNTEAFF
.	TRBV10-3	CAISQTDGGAYTEAFF
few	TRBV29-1	CRVPEITQETQYF
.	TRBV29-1	CSVETRSGGHSYEQYF
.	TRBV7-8	CASSLGPGGDNQETQYF
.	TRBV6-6	CASSSTRTATEAFF
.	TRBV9	CASSGQVDTQYF
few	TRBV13	CASTPWWSRESSGANVLTF
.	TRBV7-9	CASSLEVEAFF
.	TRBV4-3	CASSQEAVSYNEQFF
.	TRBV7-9	CASSFTGGTYEQYF
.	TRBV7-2	CASTGLNPGPYNEQFF
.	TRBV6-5	CASVLILQGSYEQYF
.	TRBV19	CASSIMGGGTEAFF
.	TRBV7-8	CASRPDRGLYEQYF
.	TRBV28	CASTGGESGANVLTF
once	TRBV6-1	CASSVSPGTGFSPLHF
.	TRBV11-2	CASSPRVVDTQYF
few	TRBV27	CASSWADYTGELFF
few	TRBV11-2	CASSLDPGNTIYF
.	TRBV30	CAWNLGQSTEAFF
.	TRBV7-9	CASSRPSGNYNEQFF
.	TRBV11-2	CASSFPPGGGFQETQYF